Listed here are 18 T cell receptor beta chains from one sample, sequenced in a study of siplizumab effects on memory and regulatory T cells. Researchers maintained the mixed lymphocyte reaction cells in coculture at 37°C for more than five days. Their specific antigens are unknown. Generated by immunoSEQ multiplex PCR, the TCRdb table keeps only in-frame clones and is missing some. The sample comprises 15,000 or so clones, 40% to 45% of which are singletons, and around 7.8% rests with the top ten. The sample was CFSE-low (dividing) CD4+ T cells sorted from an allogeneic mixed lymphocyte reaction. The receptors here all came from a human donor in good health; the cells came from an allogeneic mixed lymphocyte reaction. Some clones in this sample may be carry-over from other donors' samples.

This clone was counted between two and nine times. The V call is TRBV11-3, the J call TRBJ2-1; 14 bases map to TRBD2. CDR1 is SGHNT and CDR2 is YENEEA in the germline V gene. The CDR3 totals 15 residues. Germline trimming cut 5 bases from V and 5 bases from J; bases unmatched to any gene: 2. The CDR3 coding sequence is TGTGCCAGCAGCCCGGGACTAGCGGGAGACAATGAGCAGTTCTTC. Its protein product is CASSPGLAGDNEQFF.

This clone was observed once. J is TRBJ2-3 and V is TRBV5-4; D is uncertain. V lost 2 bases and J 4 bases, leaving 5 bases between the germline ends. CDR1 and CDR2 from the germline V gene are SGHNT and YYREEE (reference sequence). This CDR3 comprises 12 residues. CDR3 loop: CASSFLPDTQYF. Here the CDR3 DNA reads TGTGCCAGCAGCTTCCTTCCAGATACGCAGTATTTT.

This chain links TRBV29-1 with TRBJ2-1; D is unresolved. Germline lookup yields CDR1 SQVTM and CDR2 ANQGSEA. The CDR3 is 13 amino acids. Trimming took 5 bases from V and 4 from J, leaving 12 bases between them. CDR3 sequence: CSVPPPGYNEQFF. The CDR3 nucleotides read TGCAGCGTTCCCCCTCCTGGGTACAATGAGCAGTTCTTC.

The chain carries TRBV14 and TRBJ2-2, with 9 bases aligning to TRBD1. In germline, CDR1 is SGHDN, CDR2 FVKESK. The trim removed 7 bases at V and 6 bases at J, leaving 6 bases unmatched. CDR3 length equals 14 residues. The CDR3 region has the DNA TGTGCCAGCAAGAGGACAGGGGTGGCCGGGGAGCTGTTTTTT. This gives the protein CASKRTGVAGELFF.

This chain uses TRBV7-6 with TRBJ2-3; perhaps D is TRBD1 or TRBD2 (5 bases each). V was clipped by 0 bases and J by 2 bases, with 15 bases between them. The CDR3 length is 17 residues. Germline V gives CDR1 SGHVS, CDR2 FNYEAQ. The CDR3 region has the DNA TGTGCCAGCAGCTTAGCGGGACCAGGGCCACTCACAGATACGCAGTATTTT. It specifies CASSLAGPGPLTDTQYF.

This clone was recorded a few times. Here the CDR3 reads CASSPLSGVTSGNTIYF. CDR3 nucleotides: TGTGCCAGCTCACCCCTATCCGGGGTAACCTCTGGAAACACCATATATTTT. The chain combines TRBV18 with TRBJ1-3; D call uncertain. Trimming stripped 3 bases from V and 0 bases from J, with 15 bases between. The CDR3 loop spans 17 amino acids. The germline CDR1 and CDR2 sequences are KGHSH and LQKENI.

This clone is labeled medium-sized. The rearrangement uses TRBV10-2 and TRBJ2-1, with 9 bases matching TRBD2. CDR1 is WSHSY and CDR2 is SAAADI in the germline V gene. There are 15 residues in the CDR3. V dropped 5 bases and J dropped 7; count of bases not matched to a gene: 9. The CDR3 loop reads CASSNLAGFKNEQFF. In DNA, the CDR3 is TGCGCCAGCAGTAACCTAGCGGGATTTAAGAATGAGCAGTTCTTC.

The rearrangement joins TRBV7-9 to TRBJ2-7, with 11 bases identical to TRBD2. The CDR3 has 16 residues. V lost 4 bases to trimming and J lost 0 bases; unmatched junction nucleotides: 5. The germline gives CDR1 SEHNR, CDR2 FQNEAQ (reference sequence). CDR3 DNA sequence: TGTGCCAGCAGCTCTATAGCGGGAGGGACCTCCTACGAGCAGTACTTC. This gives the protein CASSSIAGGTSYEQYF.

The rearrangement uses TRBV2 and TRBJ2-5; D could derive from TRBD1 or TRBD2 (5 bases each). CDR1 and CDR2 (germline): SNHLY, FYNNEI. CDR3 size: 15 residues. V was cut by 6 bases and J by 6 bases, with 20 bases left in between. The CDR3 DNA follows: TGTGCCAGCAGATCCCGGGACGCCACACGGAAGACCCAGTACTTC. Its protein product is CASRSRDATRKTQYF. The complete variable domain, with remaining parts taken from reference TRBV2 and TRBJ2-5, reads EPEVTQTPSHQVTQMGQEVILRCVPISNHLYFYWYRQILGQKVEFLVSFYNNEISEKSEIFDDQFSVERPDGSNFTLKIRSTKLEDSAMYFCASRSRDATRKTQYFGPGTRLLVL.

This clone is termed medium-sized. V gene TRBV6-6 combines with J gene TRBJ1-2; 7 bases are a match to TRBD1. Germline CDR1 and CDR2: MNHNY and SVGAGI (reference sequence). CDR3 length equals 12 residues. Trimming at V came to 4 bases and at J to 6 bases, leaving 2 bases not matched to a gene. The CDR3 is CASSSQGDGYTF. In DNA form, the CDR3 reads TGTGCCAGCAGTTCCCAGGGGGATGGCTACACCTTC.

CDR3 loop: CASSLGRAGGRDEQFF. CDR3 coding DNA: TGTGCCAGCAGCTTAGGCCGAGCGGGAGGACGGGATGAGCAGTTCTTC. The V call is TRBV11-2, the J call TRBJ2-1; 9 bases are shared with TRBD2. With V trimmed by 1 base and J by 8 bases, 9 bases remained unmatched. Germline CDR1 and CDR2: SGHAT and FQNNGV. The CDR3 runs 16 residues.

This clone came up a few times. The chain has TRBV7-9 and TRBJ2-3; TRBD2 agrees at 9 bases. The CDR3 totals 17 residues. V lost 3 bases to trimming and J lost 5 bases; unmatched junction nucleotides: 12. Germline lookup yields CDR1 SEHNR and CDR2 FQNEAQ (reference sequence). Here the CDR3 DNA reads TGTGCCAGCAGCTTTGGGGCGGGAGGGCCGTTACAAGATACGCAGTATTTT. Its protein product is CASSFGAGGPLQDTQYF. Combining the CDR3 with reference TRBV7-9 and TRBJ2-3 gives the whole variable domain DTGVSQNPRHKITKRGQNVTFRCDPISEHNRLYWYRQTLGQGPEFLTYFQNEAQLEKSRLLSDRFSAERPKGSFSTLEIQRTEQGDSAMYLCASSFGAGGPLQDTQYFGPGTRLTVL.

In this sample, this clone turned up a few times. The chain carries TRBV5-5 and TRBJ1-4; D is ambiguous. The CDR3 runs 15 residues. V was clipped by 4 bases and J by 8 bases, with 18 bases between them. CDR1 is SGHKS and CDR2 is YYEKEE in the germline V gene (reference sequence). The CDR3 region is CASSTRPAVREKLFF. The CDR3 region has the DNA TGTGCCAGCAGCACCCGGCCCGCGGTTAGGGAAAAACTGTTTTTT.

By share of the sample, this clone is medium-sized. The chain recombines TRBV7-9 with TRBJ2-7; D remains unclear. Germline V gene lookup returns CDR1 SEHNR and CDR2 FQNEAQ (reference sequence). This CDR3 region has 14 residues. Deletions cut 5 bases from V and 4 bases from J, with 15 bases between. CDR3 sequence: CASSATYLPYEQYF. The CDR3 DNA reads as TGTGCCAGCAGCGCAACCTACCTTCCATACGAGCAGTACTTC.

The V call is TRBV7-2, the J call TRBJ2-1; 14 bases fit TRBD2. Trimming cost V 4 bases and J 9 bases; bases outside gene matches: 8. The CDR3 loop spans 16 amino acids. Germline assignment: CDR1 SGHTA and CDR2 FQGNSA. The DNA of the CDR3 is TGTGCCAGCAGCTACCGTGGACTAGCGGGAGGCTTTGAGCAGTTCTTC. Amino acid sequence: CASSYRGLAGGFEQFF.

The chain joins TRBV6-6 to TRBJ1-6, with a weak D call TRBD1 (5 bases). The CDR3 loop spans 15 amino acids. Trimming took off 2 bases at V and 6 bases at J, with 11 bases between the two ends. Germline V CDR1 and CDR2: MNHNY, SVGAGI (reference sequence). The CDR3 DNA sequence: TGTGCCAGCAGTTACAGTGGGGGTAGTAATTCACCCCTCCACTTT. The encoded protein is CASSYSGGSNSPLHF.

This clone was counted once. The chain has TRBV19 and TRBJ2-2; no definite D call. V shed 1 base and J shed 7 bases, with 4 bases lying between them. The V gene's germline CDR1 is LNHDA and CDR2 SQIVND (reference sequence). The CDR3 loop spans 12 amino acids. CDR3 amino acids: CASSIVRGELFF. CDR3 DNA sequence: TGTGCCAGTAGTATAGTTCGCGGGGAGCTGTTTTTT.

The V gene is TRBV5-8, the J gene TRBJ2-5; tentative D call: TRBD1 (6 bases). V was cut by 6 bases and J by 6 bases, with 15 bases left in between. The CDR3 extends over 13 amino acids. Looked up from germline, CDR1 is SGHTS and CDR2 is YDEGEE. CDR3 DNA: TGTGCCAGCACCCCCATAAGGGGGAAGACCCAGTACTTC. This gives the protein CASTPIRGKTQYF. Looking up the rest from reference TRBV5-8 and TRBJ2-5 gives the full variable domain: EAGVTQSPTHLIKTRGQQATLRCSPISGHTSVYWYQQALGLGLQFLLWYDEGEERNRGNFPPRFSGRQFPNYSSELNVNALELEDSALYLCASTPIRGKTQYFGPGTRLLVL.